This T cell receptor (beta chain) was sequenced for a study of CD8 T cells in ankylosing spondylitis. Germline loops: CDR1 DFQATT, CDR2 SNEGSKA (reference sequence). Trimming left V 6 bases short and J 1 base short, with 15 bases between. The CDR3 has 15 residues. This clonotype was detected ten times or more. The antigen is unknown. Study-level findings and limits: What seemed typical of ankylosing spondylitis blood was a TCR beta motif built from under 10 highly homologous variants.

TCRdb ran MiXCR on the 5' RACE reads and lists one entry per CDR3 protein. Of about 340,000 distinct CDR3 sequences in the sample, approximately 8.2% were seen once. Sequenced material: blood, either unsorted or a sorted T cell fraction (not recorded which). The receptor was derived from a male donor with ankylosing spondylitis. The chain joins TRBV20-1 to TRBJ2-2; no clear D. This CDR3 reads CSAAFFAENTGELFF. In DNA form, the CDR3 reads TGCAGTGCCGCCTTTTTTGCTGAGAACACCGGGGAGCTGTTTTTT.